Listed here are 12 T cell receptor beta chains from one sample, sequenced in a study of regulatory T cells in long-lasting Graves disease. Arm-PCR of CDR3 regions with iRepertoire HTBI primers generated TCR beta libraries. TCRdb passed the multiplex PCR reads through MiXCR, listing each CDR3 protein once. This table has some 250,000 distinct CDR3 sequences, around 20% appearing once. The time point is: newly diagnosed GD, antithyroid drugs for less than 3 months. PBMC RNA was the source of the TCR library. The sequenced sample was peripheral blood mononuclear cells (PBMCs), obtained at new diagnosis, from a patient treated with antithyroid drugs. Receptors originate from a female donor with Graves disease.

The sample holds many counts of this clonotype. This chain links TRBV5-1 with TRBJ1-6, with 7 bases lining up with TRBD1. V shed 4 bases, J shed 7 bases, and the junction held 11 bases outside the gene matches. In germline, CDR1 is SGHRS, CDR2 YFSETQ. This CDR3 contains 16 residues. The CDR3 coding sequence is TGCGCCAGCAGCCCAGGGACAGCGACCGCGAATTCACCCCTCCACTTT. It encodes CASSPGTATANSPLHF.

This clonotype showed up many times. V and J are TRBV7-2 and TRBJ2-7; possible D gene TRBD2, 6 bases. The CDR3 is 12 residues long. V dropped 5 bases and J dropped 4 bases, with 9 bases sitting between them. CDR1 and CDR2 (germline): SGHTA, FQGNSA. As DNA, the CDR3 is TGTGCCAGCAGCGCCGGGACTTACGAGCAGTACTTC. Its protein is CASSAGTYEQYF. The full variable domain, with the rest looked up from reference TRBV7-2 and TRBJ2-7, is GAGVSQSPSNKVTEKGKDVELRCDPISGHTALYWYRQSLGQGLEFLIYFQGNSAPDKSGLPSDRFSAERTGGSVSTLTIQRTQQEDSAVYLCASSAGTYEQYFGPGTRLTVT.

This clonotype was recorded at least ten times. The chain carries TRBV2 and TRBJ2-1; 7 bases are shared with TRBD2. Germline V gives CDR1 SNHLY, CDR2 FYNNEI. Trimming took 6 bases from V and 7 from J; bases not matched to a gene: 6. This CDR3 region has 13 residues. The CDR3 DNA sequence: TGTGCCAGCAGAGGACTAGATTTGAATGAGCAGTTCTTC. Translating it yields CASRGLDLNEQFF.

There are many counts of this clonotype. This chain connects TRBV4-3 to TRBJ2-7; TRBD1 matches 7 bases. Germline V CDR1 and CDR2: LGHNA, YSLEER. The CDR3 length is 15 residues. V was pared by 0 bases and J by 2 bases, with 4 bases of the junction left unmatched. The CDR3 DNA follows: TGCGCCAGCAGCCAAGATCTCACAGGGGCCTACGAGCAGTACTTC. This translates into CASSQDLTGAYEQYF.

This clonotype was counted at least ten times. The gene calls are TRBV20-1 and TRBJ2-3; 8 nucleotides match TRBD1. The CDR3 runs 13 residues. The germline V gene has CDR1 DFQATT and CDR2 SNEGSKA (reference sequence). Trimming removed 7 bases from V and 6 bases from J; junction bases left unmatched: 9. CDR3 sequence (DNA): TGCAGTGTCGGACAGGGCTCGAGGGATACGCAGTATTTT. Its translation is CSVGQGSRDTQYF.

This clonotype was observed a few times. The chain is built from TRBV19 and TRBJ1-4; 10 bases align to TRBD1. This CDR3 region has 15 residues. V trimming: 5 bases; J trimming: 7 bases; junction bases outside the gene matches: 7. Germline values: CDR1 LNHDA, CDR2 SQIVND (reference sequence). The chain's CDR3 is CASSSGQGVFEKLFF. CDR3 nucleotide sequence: TGTGCCAGTAGTTCAGGACAGGGGGTTTTTGAAAAACTGTTTTTT.

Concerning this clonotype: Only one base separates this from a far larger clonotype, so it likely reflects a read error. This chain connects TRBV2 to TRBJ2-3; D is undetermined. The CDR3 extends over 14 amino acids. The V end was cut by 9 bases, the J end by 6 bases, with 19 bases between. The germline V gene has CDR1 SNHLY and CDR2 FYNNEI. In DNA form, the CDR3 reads TGTGCCAGAAGTTTAGAAGGGTATTGGGATACGCAGTATTTT. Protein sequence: CARSLEGYWDTQYF.

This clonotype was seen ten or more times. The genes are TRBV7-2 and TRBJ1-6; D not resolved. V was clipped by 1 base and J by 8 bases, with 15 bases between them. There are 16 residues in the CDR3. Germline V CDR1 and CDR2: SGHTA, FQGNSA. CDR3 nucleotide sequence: TGTGCCAGCAGCTTAGGCCCGGGCCGCCGAGATTCACCCCTCCACTTT. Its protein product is CASSLGPGRRDSPLHF.

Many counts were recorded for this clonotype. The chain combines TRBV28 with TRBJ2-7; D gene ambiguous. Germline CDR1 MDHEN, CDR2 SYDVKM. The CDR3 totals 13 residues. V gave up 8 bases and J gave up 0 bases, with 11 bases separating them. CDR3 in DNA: TGTGCCAGCTATAGGGCGGCCTCCTACGAGCAGTACTTC. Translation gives CASYRAASYEQYF.

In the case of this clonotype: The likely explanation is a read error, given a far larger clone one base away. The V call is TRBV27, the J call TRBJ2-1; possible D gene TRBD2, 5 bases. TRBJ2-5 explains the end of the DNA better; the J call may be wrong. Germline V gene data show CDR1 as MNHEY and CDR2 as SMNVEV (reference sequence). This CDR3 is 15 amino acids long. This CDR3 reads CAGSFRGRSQETQYF. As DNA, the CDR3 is TGTGCCGGCAGTTTCCGGGGAAGATCCCAAGAGACCCAGTACTTC.

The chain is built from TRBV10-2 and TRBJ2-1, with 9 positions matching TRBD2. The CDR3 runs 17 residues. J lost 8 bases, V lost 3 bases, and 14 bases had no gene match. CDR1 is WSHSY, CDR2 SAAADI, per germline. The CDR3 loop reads CASSDGGGRDRLDEQFF. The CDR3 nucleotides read TGCGCCAGCAGTGATGGCGGCGGGAGGGACCGTCTGGATGAGCAGTTCTTC.

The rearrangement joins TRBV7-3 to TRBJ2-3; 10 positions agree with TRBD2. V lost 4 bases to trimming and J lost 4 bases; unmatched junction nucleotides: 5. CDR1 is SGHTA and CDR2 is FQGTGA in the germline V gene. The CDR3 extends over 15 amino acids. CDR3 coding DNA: TGTGCCAGCAGCTCTAGCGGGAGTAGGGCAGATACGCAGTATTTT. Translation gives CASSSSGSRADTQYF.